The source of this T cell receptor beta chain is a study of shared clonotypes between healthy human individuals. Points from the study as a whole: For sorted subsets, rarefaction showed incomplete sequencing despite large depth.

J was trimmed by 1 base and V by 10 bases; bases with no gene match: 16. The CDR3 totals 17 residues. Germline V gene sequence: CDR1 MRHNA, CDR2 SNTAGT. Comments on this clone: The antigen is unknown.

Naive CD8 cells, CD45RO-negative and positively selected for CCR7, excluded terminally differentiated effector memory CD45RA+ cells. Healthy HIV-negative adults without recent acute infections or vaccinations served as donors. The authors' processing: Filtering differed for immunoSEQ, which gave only junction sequences without quality scores. This table comes from immunoSEQ multiplex PCR, and its TCRdb copy is limited to in-frame clones, with some not included. V, J and clone size were drawn from that table, and D and trimming were deduced from the DNA. The sample contains some 2 million clones, roughly 94% of which appear only once.

The rearrangement uses TRBV6-4 and TRBJ1-1; 9 bases map to TRBD1. The sequence was collected from a man aged 18 to 35 in good health. The sequenced sample consisted of naive CD8+ T cells sorted from blood. The CDR3 DNA sequence: TGTGCCAACCAACCTCCGGGACAGGGTCCGAGGAACACTGAAGCTTTCTTT. It yields the protein CANQPPGQGPRNTEAFF.